This TCR beta chain was found in a study of T cells in Graves' hyperthyroidism and ophthalmopathy. In this sample, this clonotype turned up many times. Amplification yielded TCR beta CDR3 regions, with RNA transcripts as the source. The HTBI set primed first-round TCR CDR3 RT-PCR. TCRdb recomputed calls from the multiplex PCR reads with MiXCR, one row per CDR3 protein. The top ten hold roughly 5.7% of the sample, which has almost 600,000 distinct CDR3 sequences, over 11% seen once. The TCR sequence derives from a woman under 40 with Graves' hyperthyroidism that later progressed to Graves' ophthalmopathy. The material sequenced was blood.

The CDR3 DNA is TGTGCCAGCAGTGGTAGGAGCTCTGGAAACACCATATATTTT. Translating it yields CASSGRSSGNTIYF. The rearrangement uses TRBV2 and TRBJ1-3; D remains ambiguous. Germline CDR1 reads SNHLY; CDR2 reads FYNNEI. CDR3 length: 14 amino acids. V dropped 4 bases and J dropped 0 bases, with 7 bases sitting between them.